This is a list of T cell receptor beta chains from one sample in a study of blood T cells in healthy people across ages. TCRdb used MiXCR to reprocess the 5' RACE reads, holding one entry per CDR3 protein. The table has roughly 790,000 distinct CDR3 sequences, more than 40% seen once. The sample was blood. These receptors were obtained from a woman between 55 and 75 years old in good health. Each CDR3 is given with its conserved first and last residue. D genes are given only for firm matches. Clone sizes are given selectively: once, few, many, or a class where the clone is expanded.

J,size,D,V,DNA,CDR3
TRBJ2-5,-,TRBD1,TRBV12-5,TGTGCTAGTGGCCCACCAGGGGGCAGAGAAGAGACCCAGTACTTC,CASGPPGGREETQYF
TRBJ2-7,-,TRBD2,TRBV6-1,TGTGCCAGCAGCCGATCTAGCGGGAATGTCAACCACAATGAGCAGTACTTC,CASSRSSGNVNHNEQYF
TRBJ2-1,many,TRBD2,TRBV7-2,TGTGCCAGCAGCTTTAAAGCGGGAGGGGGCAATGAGCAGTTCTTC,CASSFKAGGGNEQFF
TRBJ2-1,many,-,TRBV5-1,TGCGCCAGCAGCTTGGACAGGCTAAGGTTCTTC,CASSLDRLRFF
TRBJ2-5,few,TRBD2,TRBV4-2,TGTGCCAGCAGCCAAGTGATAGTTAGCGGGCCCACGGTACAAGAGACCCAGTACTTC,CASSQVIVSGPTVQETQYF
TRBJ2-7,-,-,TRBV5-1,TGCGCCAGCAGCTTGGCCCTAGACGGGGAAGTCTACGAGCAGTACTTC,CASSLALDGEVYEQYF
TRBJ2-3,-,-,TRBV12-3/TRBV12-4,TGTGCCAGCCTTTCCCCGGGAGTCACAGATACGCAGTATTTT,CASLSPGVTDTQYF
TRBJ2-1,few,-,TRBV4-1,TGCGCCAGCAGCCAACTCGACGGTCACAATGAGCAGTTCTTC,CASSQLDGHNEQFF
TRBJ1-5,few,TRBD1,TRBV10-3,TGTGCCACCCGGGACAGCCATTATCAGCCCCAGCATTTT,CATRDSHYQPQHF
TRBJ1-6,-,TRBD1,TRBV6-5,TGTGCCAGCAGCAGGGACAGGCTGAATAATTCACCCCTCCACTTT,CASSRDRLNNSPLHF
TRBJ2-7,few,TRBD1,TRBV20-1,TGCAGTGCTAGAGGACAGGGCCACGGCGAGCAGTACTTC,CSARGQGHGEQYF
TRBJ2-3,-,-,TRBV29-1,TGCAGCGCCCAAGGGCCCTCCGCAGATACGCAGTATTTT,CSAQGPSADTQYF